The 19 T cell receptor beta chains below come from one sample, sequenced in a study of T cells in localized non-small cell lung cancer. TCRdb's table, derived via immunoSEQ multiplex PCR, lists solely in-frame clones and lacks some. The sample holds about 27,000 clones, around 90% seen once. Sample: peripheral blood, taken before any cancer treatment. The receptor source for this set is a woman aged 35-70 years with stage I lung adenocarcinoma.

The V and J genes are TRBV18 and TRBJ2-7; D is ambiguous. Germline CDR1 is KGHSH and CDR2 is LQKENI. V was trimmed by 6 bases and J by 10 bases, leaving 4 bases between them. The CDR3 has 8 amino acids. The CDR3 loop is CASSLQYF. The CDR3 DNA sequence: TGTGCCAGCTCCCTACAGTACTTC.

The gene calls are TRBV5-4 and TRBJ2-1, with D possibly being TRBD2 (5 bases). Deletions cut 0 bases from V and 5 bases from J, with 12 bases between. The CDR3 length is 15 residues. Germline V lookup: CDR1 SGHNT, CDR2 YYREEE (reference sequence). Here the CDR3 reads CASSLGGVVHNEQFF. The CDR3 bases are TGTGCCAGCAGCTTGGGGGGAGTTGTCCACAATGAGCAGTTCTTC.

This chain joins TRBV4-2 and TRBJ1-2; D gene unclear. V gave up 0 bases and J gave up 5 bases, with 10 bases separating them. The germline CDR1 and CDR2 sequences are LGHNA and YNFKEQ. The CDR3 covers 14 residues. CDR3 in DNA: TGTGCCAGCAGCCAAGATGTACGGAATTATGGCTACACCTTC. Its protein is CASSQDVRNYGYTF.

The chain recombines TRBV7-2 with TRBJ1-4; no definite D call. Trimming pared 8 bases from V and 8 bases from J, leaving 15 bases between. Germline V gene data show CDR1 as SGHTA and CDR2 as FQGNSA. CDR3 size: 13 residues. In DNA form, the CDR3 reads TGTGCCAGCTGCGGGGATGGAGGGGAAAAACTGTTTTTT. Translating gives CASCGDGGEKLFF.

The rearrangement uses TRBV7-2 and TRBJ1-4; 9 bases fit TRBD1. V lost 4 bases and J lost 6; bases outside the gene matches: 3. CDR1 is SGHTA and CDR2 is FQGNSA in the germline V gene. The CDR3 is 14 amino acids. Here the CDR3 DNA reads TGTGCCAGCAGCTCGGGACAGGGAGATGAAAAACTGTTTTTT. Translation gives CASSSGQGDEKLFF.

The chain links TRBV9 to TRBJ1-1; TRBD1 is a possible D gene (5 bases). Trimming shortened V by 4 bases and J by 3 bases, and 13 bases separated the two germline ends. Germline assignment: CDR1 SGDLS and CDR2 YYNGEE. This CDR3 has 14 amino acids. CDR3 in DNA: TGTGCCAGCAGCCCATCAGGGATTTACACTGAAGCTTTCTTT. Amino acids: CASSPSGIYTEAFF. Combining the CDR3 with reference TRBV9 and TRBJ1-1 gives the whole variable domain DSGVTQTPKHLITATGQRVTLRCSPRSGDLSVYWYQQSLDQGLQFLIQYYNGEERAKGNILERFSAQQFPDLHSELNLSSLELGDSALYFCASSPSGIYTEAFFGQGTRLTVV.

The genes are TRBV4-3 and TRBJ2-4; tentatively, D is TRBD1 (6 bases). The CDR3 runs 17 residues. Trimming removed 5 bases from V and 0 bases from J, with 17 bases in between. Germline V gene data show CDR1 as LGHNA and CDR2 as YSLEER. The CDR3 sequence is CASSSHRDTVAKNIQYF. The CDR3, as DNA: TGCGCCAGCAGCTCCCACCGGGACACGGTAGCCAAAAACATTCAGTACTTC.

DNA of the CDR3: TGTGCCAGCAGTTTCTGGGACCTGTTGAGCAATCAGCCCCAGCATTTT. It is translated as CASSFWDLLSNQPQHF. The chain is built from TRBV28 and TRBJ1-5, with a possible D match to TRBD1 (5 bases). V lost 3 bases to trimming and J lost 1 base, with 13 bases between them. The CDR3 totals 16 residues. In germline, CDR1 is MDHEN, CDR2 SYDVKM.

The rearrangement joins TRBV18 to TRBJ2-7; 7 bases match TRBD1. The CDR3 contains 14 residues. In germline, CDR1 is KGHSH, CDR2 LQKENI. Unmatched junction bases numbered 5, after V lost 2 bases and J lost 4 bases. This chain's CDR3 is CASSPTGAGYEQYF. DNA for the CDR3: TGTGCCAGCTCACCAACAGGGGCTGGGTACGAGCAGTACTTC.

This clone is a singleton in its sample. V and J are TRBV21-1 and TRBJ2-3; TRBD1 was called by the table and not checked on the DNA. TRBV21-1 is annotated as a pseudogene. The CDR3 spans 16 residues. This CDR3 reads CASSKATGACTDTQYF. CDR3 DNA: TGTGCCAGCAGCAAAGCAACAGGGGCCTGCACAGATACGCAGTATTTT.

This clone was counted once. This chain uses TRBV5-5 with TRBJ1-1, with 8 bases identical to TRBD1. The CDR3 loop spans 14 amino acids. Per the germline V gene, CDR1 is SGHKS and CDR2 is YYEKEE (reference sequence). With 4 bases clipped from V and 1 base from J, the junction kept 3 bases outside the gene matches. The chain's CDR3 is CASSTGQGNTEAFF. The CDR3 nucleotides are TGTGCCAGCAGCACCGGACAGGGGAACACTGAAGCTTTCTTT. Complete variable domain (other parts from reference TRBV5-5 and TRBJ1-1): DAGVTQSPTHLIKTRGQQVTLRCSPISGHKSVSWYQQVLGQGPQFIFQYYEKEERGRGNFPDRFSARQFPNYSSELNVNALLLGDSALYLCASSTGQGNTEAFFGQGTRLTVV.

Of note for this clone: Mismatch with germline at one junction end may stem from a read error. The gene calls are TRBV7-2 and TRBJ1-1, with D unresolved. This CDR3 has 13 amino acids. Germline CDR1 SGHTA, CDR2 FQGNSA. The CDR3 sequence: CASSLEGNSEAFF. The CDR3 DNA follows: TGTGCCAGCAGCTTAGAAGGGAACTCTGAAGCTTTCTTT.

V gene TRBV5-1 combines with J gene TRBJ2-5; D perhaps matches TRBD2 (6 bases). The germline V and J ends were trimmed by 0 bases and 4 bases, with 10 bases remaining between them. Germline CDR1 SGHRS, CDR2 YFSETQ. The CDR3 length is 14 residues. The chain's CDR3 is CASSLGAEGETQYF. The CDR3 DNA reads TGCGCCAGCAGCTTGGGAGCGGAGGGAGAGACCCAGTACTTC.

The chain employs TRBV9 and TRBJ1-5, with unresolved D. Germline V gene sequence: CDR1 SGDLS, CDR2 YYNGEE. The CDR3 loop spans 14 amino acids. Deletions cut 3 bases from V and 2 bases from J, with 9 bases between. CDR3 sequence reads: CASSETTGNQPQHF. CDR3 bases: TGTGCCAGCAGCGAGACGACGGGCAATCAGCCCCAGCATTTT.

The chain employs TRBV30 and TRBJ2-2, with D possibly TRBD2 on 5 matching bases. V lost 2 bases to trimming and J lost 6 bases, with 13 bases between them. Germline CDR1 GTSNPN, CDR2 SVGIG (reference sequence). This CDR3 comprises 14 residues. The CDR3 DNA is TGTGCCTGGAGTCTCGGGGTGGAGGCCGGGGAGCTGTTTTTT. This encodes CAWSLGVEAGELFF.

In DNA, the CDR3 is TGTGCCAGCAGTTACAGTGACAGGGGGTCCGAGCAGTACTTC. Translation gives CASSYSDRGSEQYF. J is TRBJ2-7 and V is TRBV6-5; TRBD1 aligns across 9 bases. CDR3 size: 14 residues. V lost 2 bases, J lost 6 bases, and 5 bases stayed unmatched. CDR1 MNHEY and CDR2 SVGAGI come from the germline V gene.

This chain links TRBV7-2 with TRBJ1-2; the D gene is possibly TRBD1 (6 bases). The CDR3 extends over 14 amino acids. In germline, CDR1 is SGHTA, CDR2 FQGNSA. V lost 2 bases and J 4 bases, leaving 11 bases between the germline ends. Written as DNA, the CDR3 is TGTGCCAGCAGCTTACTGGGGGCAAGCTATGGCTACACCTTC. Amino acid sequence: CASSLLGASYGYTF.

V and J are TRBV12-5 and TRBJ2-6; TRBD1 is a possible D gene (5 bases). Per the germline V gene, CDR1 is LGHNT and CDR2 is FRNRAP. This CDR3 is built from 18 residues. Trimming stripped 5 bases from V and 5 bases from J, with 22 bases between. The CDR3 loop reads CASGRTNAGQSRANVLTF. The CDR3 region has the DNA TGTGCTAGTGGTCGAACCAATGCAGGACAAAGTCGGGCCAACGTCCTGACTTTC.

This chain joins TRBV18 and TRBJ2-1, with D unresolved. The CDR3 consists of 13 residues. Trimming took 2 bases from V and 2 from J, leaving 4 bases between them. The germline gives CDR1 KGHSH, CDR2 LQKENI. The CDR3 DNA sequence: TGTGCCAGCTCACCAGAGACCTACAATGAGCAGTTCTTC. This sequence encodes CASSPETYNEQFF.